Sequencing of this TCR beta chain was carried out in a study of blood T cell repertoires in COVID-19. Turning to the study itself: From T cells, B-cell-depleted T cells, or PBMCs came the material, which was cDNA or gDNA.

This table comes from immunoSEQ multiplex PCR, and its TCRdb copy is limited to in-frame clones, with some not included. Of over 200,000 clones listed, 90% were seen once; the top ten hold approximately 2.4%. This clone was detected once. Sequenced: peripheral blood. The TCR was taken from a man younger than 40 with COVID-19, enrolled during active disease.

This chain's CDR3 is CASSLDNGDYGYTF. Written as DNA, the CDR3 is TGTGCCAGCAGCTTAGACAACGGGGACTATGGCTACACCTTC. This chain connects TRBV13 to TRBJ1-2; D is unclear. V dropped 1 base and J dropped 3 bases, with 9 bases sitting between them. The CDR3 contains 14 residues. Per germline, CDR1 PRHDT and CDR2 FYEKMQ (reference sequence).